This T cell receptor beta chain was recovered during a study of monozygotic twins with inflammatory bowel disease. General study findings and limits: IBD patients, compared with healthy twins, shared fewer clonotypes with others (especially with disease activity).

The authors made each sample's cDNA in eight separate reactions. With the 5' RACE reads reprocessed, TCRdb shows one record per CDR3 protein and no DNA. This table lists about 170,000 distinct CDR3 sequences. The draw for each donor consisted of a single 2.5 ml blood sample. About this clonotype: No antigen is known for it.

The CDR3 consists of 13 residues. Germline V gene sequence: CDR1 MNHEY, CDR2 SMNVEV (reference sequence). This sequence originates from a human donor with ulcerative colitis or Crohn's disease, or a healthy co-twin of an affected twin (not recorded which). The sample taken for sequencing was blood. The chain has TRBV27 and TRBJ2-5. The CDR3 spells CASGSDNQETQYF.